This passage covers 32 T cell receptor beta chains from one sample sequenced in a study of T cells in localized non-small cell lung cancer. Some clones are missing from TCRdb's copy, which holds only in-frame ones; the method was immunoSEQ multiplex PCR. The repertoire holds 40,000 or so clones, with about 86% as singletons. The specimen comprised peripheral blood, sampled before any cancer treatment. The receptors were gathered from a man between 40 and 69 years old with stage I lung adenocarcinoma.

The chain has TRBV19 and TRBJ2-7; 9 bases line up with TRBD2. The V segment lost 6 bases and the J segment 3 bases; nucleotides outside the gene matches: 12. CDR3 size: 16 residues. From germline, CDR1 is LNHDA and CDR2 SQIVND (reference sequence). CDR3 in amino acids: CASSPNGASGIYEQYF. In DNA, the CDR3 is TGTGCCAGTAGCCCGAACGGGGCTAGCGGGATCTACGAGCAGTACTTC. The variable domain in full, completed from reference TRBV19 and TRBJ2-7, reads DGGITQSPKYLFRKEGQNVTLSCEQNLNHDAMYWYRQDPGQGLRLIYYSQIVNDFQKGDIAEGYSVSREKKESFPLTVTSAQKNPTAFYLCASSPNGASGIYEQYFGPGTRLTVT.

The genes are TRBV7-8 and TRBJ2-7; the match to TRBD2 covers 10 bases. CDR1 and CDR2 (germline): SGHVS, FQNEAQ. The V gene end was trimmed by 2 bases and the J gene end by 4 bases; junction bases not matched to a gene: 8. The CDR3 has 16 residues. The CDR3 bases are TGTGCCAGCAGCTTACCCTCTAGCGGGAGTATGTACGAGCAGTACTTC. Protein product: CASSLPSSGSMYEQYF.

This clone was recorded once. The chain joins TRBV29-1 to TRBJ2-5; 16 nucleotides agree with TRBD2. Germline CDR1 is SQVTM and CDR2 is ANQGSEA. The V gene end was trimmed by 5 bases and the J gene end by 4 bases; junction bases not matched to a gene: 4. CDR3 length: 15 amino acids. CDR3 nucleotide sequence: TGCAGCGTTAGGGGGACTAGCGGGAGGGGAGAGACCCAGTACTTC. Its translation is CSVRGTSGRGETQYF. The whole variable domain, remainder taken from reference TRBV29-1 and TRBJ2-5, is SAVISQKPSRDICQRGTSLTIQCQVDSQVTMMFWYRQQPGQSLTLIATANQGSEATYESGFVIDKFPISRPNLTFSTLTVSNMSPEDSSIYLCSVRGTSGRGETQYFGPGTRLLVL.

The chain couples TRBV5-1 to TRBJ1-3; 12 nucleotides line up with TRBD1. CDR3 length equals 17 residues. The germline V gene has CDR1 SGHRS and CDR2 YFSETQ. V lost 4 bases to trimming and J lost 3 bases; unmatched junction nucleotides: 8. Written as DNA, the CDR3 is TGCGCCAGCAGCCCGGAAGGGACAGGGGGCCTTGGAAACACCATATATTTT. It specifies CASSPEGTGGLGNTIYF.

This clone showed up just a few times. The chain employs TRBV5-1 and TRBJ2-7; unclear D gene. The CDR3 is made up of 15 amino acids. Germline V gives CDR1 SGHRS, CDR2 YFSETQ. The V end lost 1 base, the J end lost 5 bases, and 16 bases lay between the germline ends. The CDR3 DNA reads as TGCGCCAGCAGCTTGCTTCCCGGTGGGCCGGACGAGCAGTACTTC. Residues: CASSLLPGGPDEQYF.

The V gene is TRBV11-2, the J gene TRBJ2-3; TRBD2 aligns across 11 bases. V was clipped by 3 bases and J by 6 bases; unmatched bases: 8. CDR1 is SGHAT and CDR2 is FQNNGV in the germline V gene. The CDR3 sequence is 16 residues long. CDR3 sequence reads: CASSFGLAGGSDTQYF. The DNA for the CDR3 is TGTGCCAGCAGCTTTGGTCTAGCGGGGGGATCGGATACGCAGTATTTT.

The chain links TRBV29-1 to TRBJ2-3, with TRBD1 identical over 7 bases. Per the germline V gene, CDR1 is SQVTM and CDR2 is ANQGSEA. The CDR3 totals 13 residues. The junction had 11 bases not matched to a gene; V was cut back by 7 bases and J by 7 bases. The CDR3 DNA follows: TGCAGCGGACGGGACAGAAGTGCCAATACGCAGTATTTT. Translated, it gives CSGRDRSANTQYF.

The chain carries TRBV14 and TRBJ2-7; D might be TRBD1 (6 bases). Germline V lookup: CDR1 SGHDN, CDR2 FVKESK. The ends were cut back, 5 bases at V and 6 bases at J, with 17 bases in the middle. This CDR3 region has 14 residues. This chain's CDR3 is CASSRNRAGVEQYF. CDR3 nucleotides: TGTGCCAGCAGCAGAAACAGGGCCGGTGTCGAGCAGTACTTC.

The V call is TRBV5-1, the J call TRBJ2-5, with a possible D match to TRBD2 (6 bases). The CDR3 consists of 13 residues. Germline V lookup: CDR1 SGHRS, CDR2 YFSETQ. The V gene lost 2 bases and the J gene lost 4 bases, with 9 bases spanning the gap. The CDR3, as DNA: TGCGCCAGCAGCTTTTTGGGAGGAGAGACCCAGTACTTC. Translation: CASSFLGGETQYF.

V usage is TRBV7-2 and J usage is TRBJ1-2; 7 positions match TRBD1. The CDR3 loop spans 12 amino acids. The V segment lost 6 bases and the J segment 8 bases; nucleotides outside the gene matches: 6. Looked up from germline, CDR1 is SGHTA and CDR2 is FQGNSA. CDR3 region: CASRGQVSGYTF. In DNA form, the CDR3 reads TGTGCCAGCAGAGGACAGGTCTCCGGCTACACCTTC.

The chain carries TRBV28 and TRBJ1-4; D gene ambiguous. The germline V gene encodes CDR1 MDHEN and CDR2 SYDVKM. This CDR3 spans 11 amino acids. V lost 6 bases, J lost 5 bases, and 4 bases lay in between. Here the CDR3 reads CASSQNEKLFF. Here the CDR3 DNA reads TGTGCCAGCAGCCAAAATGAAAAACTGTTTTTT.

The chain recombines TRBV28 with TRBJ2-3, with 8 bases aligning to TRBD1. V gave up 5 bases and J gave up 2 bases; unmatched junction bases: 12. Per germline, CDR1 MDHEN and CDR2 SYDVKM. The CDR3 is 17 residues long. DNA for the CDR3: TGTGCCAGCAGTCCTCCCGGGTCAGGGGGCGTCACAGATACGCAGTATTTT. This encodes CASSPPGSGGVTDTQYF.

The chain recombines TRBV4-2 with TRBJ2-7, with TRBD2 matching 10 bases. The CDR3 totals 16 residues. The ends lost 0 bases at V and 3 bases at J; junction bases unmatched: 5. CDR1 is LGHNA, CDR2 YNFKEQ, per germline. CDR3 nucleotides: TGTGCCAGCAGCCAAGATGAAGCGGGAGGGATCTACGAGCAGTACTTC. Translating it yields CASSQDEAGGIYEQYF.

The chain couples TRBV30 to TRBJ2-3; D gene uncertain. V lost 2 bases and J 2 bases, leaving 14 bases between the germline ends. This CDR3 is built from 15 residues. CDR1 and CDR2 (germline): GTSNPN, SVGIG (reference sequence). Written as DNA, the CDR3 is TGTGCCTGGAGTATTGGCCGGGTGTACACAGATACGCAGTATTTT. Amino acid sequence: CAWSIGRVYTDTQYF.

The CDR3 protein is CASSLYGQDTEAFF. The CDR3 region has the DNA TGCGCCAGCAGCTTATACGGGCAGGACACTGAAGCTTTCTTT. V is TRBV5-1 and J is TRBJ1-1; D unclear. The V gene lost 2 bases and the J gene lost 3 bases, with 11 bases spanning the gap. The CDR3 loop spans 14 amino acids. Germline values: CDR1 SGHRS, CDR2 YFSETQ.

CDR3: CATSERGSSYNEQFF. The CDR3 nucleotides are TGTGCCACCAGCGAGCGGGGAAGCTCCTACAATGAGCAGTTCTTC. The chain joins TRBV15 to TRBJ2-1; TRBD2 agrees at 7 bases. Germline V gene sequence: CDR1 LNHNV, CDR2 YYDKDF (reference sequence). V was pared by 5 bases and J by 0 bases, with 4 bases of the junction left unmatched. The CDR3 is made up of 15 amino acids.

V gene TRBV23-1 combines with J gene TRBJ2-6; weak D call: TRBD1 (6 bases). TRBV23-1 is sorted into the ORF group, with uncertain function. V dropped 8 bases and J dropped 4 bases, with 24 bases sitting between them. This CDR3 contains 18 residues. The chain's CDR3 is CASLNKQGPLRGANVLTF. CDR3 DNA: TGCGCCAGCCTAAATAAACAGGGCCCCTTGAGAGGGGCCAACGTCCTGACTTTC.

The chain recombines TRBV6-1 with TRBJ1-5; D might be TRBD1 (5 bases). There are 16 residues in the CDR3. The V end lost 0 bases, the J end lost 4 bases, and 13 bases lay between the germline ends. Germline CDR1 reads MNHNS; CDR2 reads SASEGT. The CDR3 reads CASSEALRGWNQPQHF. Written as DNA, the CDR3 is TGTGCCAGCAGTGAAGCGCTGAGGGGATGGAATCAGCCCCAGCATTTT.

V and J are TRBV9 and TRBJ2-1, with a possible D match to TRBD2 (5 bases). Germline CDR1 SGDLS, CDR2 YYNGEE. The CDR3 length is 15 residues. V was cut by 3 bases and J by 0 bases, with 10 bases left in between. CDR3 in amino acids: CASSEGGGSYNEQFF. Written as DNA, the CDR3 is TGTGCCAGCAGCGAGGGCGGAGGCTCCTACAATGAGCAGTTCTTC.

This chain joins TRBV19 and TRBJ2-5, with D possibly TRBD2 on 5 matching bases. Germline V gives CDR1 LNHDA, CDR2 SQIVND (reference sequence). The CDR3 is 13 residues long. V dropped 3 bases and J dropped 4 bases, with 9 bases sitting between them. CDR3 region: CASSMDWSETQYF. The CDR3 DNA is TGTGCCAGTAGTATGGACTGGTCAGAGACCCAGTACTTC.

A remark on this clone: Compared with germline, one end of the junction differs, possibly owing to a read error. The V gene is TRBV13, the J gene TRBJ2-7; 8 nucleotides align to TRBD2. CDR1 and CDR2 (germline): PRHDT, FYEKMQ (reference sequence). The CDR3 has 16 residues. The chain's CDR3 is CASSLGLAGGAYAQYF. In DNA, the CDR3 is TGTGCCAGCAGCTTAGGCCTGGCGGGAGGAGCCTACGCGCAGTACTTC.

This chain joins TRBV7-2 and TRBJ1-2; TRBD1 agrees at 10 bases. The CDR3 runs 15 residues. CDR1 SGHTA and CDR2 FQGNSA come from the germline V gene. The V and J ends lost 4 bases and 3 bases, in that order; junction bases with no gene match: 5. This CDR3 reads CASSSRDRGHYGYTF. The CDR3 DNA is TGTGCCAGCAGCTCCCGGGACAGGGGACACTATGGCTACACCTTC.

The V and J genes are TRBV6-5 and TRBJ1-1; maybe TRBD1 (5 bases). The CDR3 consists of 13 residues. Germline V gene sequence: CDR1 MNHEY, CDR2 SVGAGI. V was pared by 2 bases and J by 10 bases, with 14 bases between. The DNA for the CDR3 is TGTGCCAGCAGTTACGCGGGGGGGGTAGCAGCTTTCTTT. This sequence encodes CASSYAGGVAAFF.

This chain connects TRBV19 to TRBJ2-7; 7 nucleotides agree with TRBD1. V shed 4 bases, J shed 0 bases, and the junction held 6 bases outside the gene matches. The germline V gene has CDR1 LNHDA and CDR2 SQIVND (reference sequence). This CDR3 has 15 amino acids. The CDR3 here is CASSKRRQGSYEQYF. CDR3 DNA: TGTGCCAGTAGTAAGCGGAGACAGGGCTCCTACGAGCAGTACTTC.

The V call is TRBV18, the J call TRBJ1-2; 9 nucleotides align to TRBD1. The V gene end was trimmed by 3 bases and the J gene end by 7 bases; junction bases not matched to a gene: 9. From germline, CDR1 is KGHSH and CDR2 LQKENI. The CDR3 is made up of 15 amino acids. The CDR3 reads CASSPEDRGRAGYTF. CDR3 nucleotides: TGTGCCAGCTCACCGGAGGACAGGGGTCGCGCTGGCTACACCTTC.

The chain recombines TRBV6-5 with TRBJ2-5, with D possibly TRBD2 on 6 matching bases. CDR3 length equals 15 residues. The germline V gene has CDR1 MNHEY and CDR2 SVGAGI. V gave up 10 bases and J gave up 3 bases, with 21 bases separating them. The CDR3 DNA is TGTGCCACCTCACCCTCCGGGGGATGGGAAGAGACCCAGTACTTC. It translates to CATSPSGGWEETQYF.

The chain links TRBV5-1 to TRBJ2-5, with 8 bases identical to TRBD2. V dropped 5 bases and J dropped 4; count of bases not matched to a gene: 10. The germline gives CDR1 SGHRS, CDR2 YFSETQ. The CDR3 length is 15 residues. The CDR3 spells CASSAGLALPETQYF. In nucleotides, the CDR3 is TGCGCCAGCAGTGCTGGACTAGCTTTACCAGAGACCCAGTACTTC.

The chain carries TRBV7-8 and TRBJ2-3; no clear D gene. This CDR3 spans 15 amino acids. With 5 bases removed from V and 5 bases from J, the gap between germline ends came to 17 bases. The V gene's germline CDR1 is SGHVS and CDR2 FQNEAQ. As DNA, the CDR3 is TGTGCCAGCAGCCCCCATGGAAGAGATGAAGATACGCAGTATTTT. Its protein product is CASSPHGRDEDTQYF.

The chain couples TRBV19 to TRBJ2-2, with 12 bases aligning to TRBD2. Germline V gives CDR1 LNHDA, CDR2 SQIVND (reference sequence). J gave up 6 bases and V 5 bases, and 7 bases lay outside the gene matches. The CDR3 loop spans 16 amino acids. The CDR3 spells CASSGVSSGRAGELFF. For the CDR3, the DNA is TGTGCCAGTAGTGGAGTCTCTAGCGGGAGGGCCGGGGAGCTGTTTTTT.

The CDR3 nucleotides are TGTGCCAGTAGTATGGGAGTCATGGGCAATGAGCAGTTCTTC. Protein product: CASSMGVMGNEQFF. This chain joins TRBV19 and TRBJ2-1; D possibly corresponds to TRBD2 (5 bases). There are 14 residues in the CDR3. Germline V lookup: CDR1 LNHDA, CDR2 SQIVND (reference sequence). Trimming cost V 3 bases and J 6 bases, with 12 bases left between them.

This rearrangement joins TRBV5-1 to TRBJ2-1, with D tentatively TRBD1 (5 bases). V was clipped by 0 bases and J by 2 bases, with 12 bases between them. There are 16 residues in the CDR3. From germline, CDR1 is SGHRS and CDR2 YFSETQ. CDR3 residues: CASSLEPRATYNEQFF. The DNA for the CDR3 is TGCGCCAGCAGCTTGGAGCCCAGGGCAACCTACAATGAGCAGTTCTTC. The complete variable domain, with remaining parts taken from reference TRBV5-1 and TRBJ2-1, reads KAGVTQTPRYLIKTRGQQVTLSCSPISGHRSVSWYQQTPGQGLQFLFEYFSETQRNKGNFPGRFSGRQFSNSRSEMNVSTLELGDSALYLCASSLEPRATYNEQFFGPGTRLTVL.

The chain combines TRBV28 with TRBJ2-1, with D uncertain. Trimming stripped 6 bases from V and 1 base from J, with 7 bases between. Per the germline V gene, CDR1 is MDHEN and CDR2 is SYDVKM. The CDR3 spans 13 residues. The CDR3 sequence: CASRGPSYNEQFF. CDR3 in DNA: TGTGCCAGCAGAGGGCCTTCCTACAATGAGCAGTTCTTC.